The 15 T cell receptor beta chains presented below share a single source sample, sequenced in a study of blood T cell repertoires in COVID-19. This table comes from immunoSEQ multiplex PCR, and its TCRdb copy is limited to in-frame clones, with some not included. Of 85,000 to 100,000 clones listed, just over 85% are singletons. Sequencing was done on a sample of peripheral blood. The receptors stem from a man aged 50-60 years with COVID-19, enrolled during active disease.

The CDR3 here is CASSSIDRGFTF. The CDR3 DNA sequence: TGTGCCAGCAGTTCCATCGACAGGGGTTTTACCTTC. The V call is TRBV28, the J call TRBJ1-2; 8 bases map to TRBD1. The CDR3 extends over 12 amino acids. CDR1 and CDR2 (germline): MDHEN, SYDVKM. V gave up 4 bases and J gave up 14 bases; unmatched junction bases: 9.

The chain is built from TRBV4-2 and TRBJ2-7; the D is unclear. This CDR3 is 14 amino acids long. Germline V CDR1 and CDR2: LGHNA, YNFKEQ. V was clipped by 0 bases and J by 2 bases, with 8 bases between them. The CDR3 DNA reads as TGTGCCAGCAGCCAAGATCCAAGCACCTACGAGCAGTACTTC. It codes for CASSQDPSTYEQYF.

This clone occurred once. DNA of the CDR3: TGTGCCAGCAGTACTGCTTGGAGGGGCACCCATGAGCAGTTCTTC. It is translated as CASSTAWRGTHEQFF. The chain joins TRBV6-5 to TRBJ2-1; perhaps TRBD2 as D (6 bases). V lost 5 bases and J 8 bases, leaving 19 bases between the germline ends. CDR3 size: 15 residues. CDR1 and CDR2 from the germline V gene are MNHEY and SVGAGI.

The V call is TRBV4-3, the J call TRBJ1-3; possible D gene TRBD1, 5 bases. The germline gives CDR1 LGHNA, CDR2 YSLEER. The CDR3 totals 17 residues. The ends were cut back, 0 bases at V and 0 bases at J, with 12 bases in the middle. CDR3 protein: CASSQDSGGVSGNTIYF. As DNA, the CDR3 is TGCGCCAGCAGCCAAGATTCTGGAGGGGTCTCTGGAAACACCATATATTTT.

This clone was recorded a few times. This rearrangement joins TRBV7-2 to TRBJ1-3; D is undetermined. The CDR3 runs to 13 residues. The germline V gene encodes CDR1 SGHTA and CDR2 FQGNSA. V lost 3 bases and J lost 7, with 10 bases in between. Written as DNA, the CDR3 is TGTGCCAGCAGCTTTGTTGGGAGCAACACCATATATTTT. This sequence encodes CASSFVGSNTIYF.

The chain links TRBV7-8 to TRBJ2-7, with a tentative D call TRBD1 (5 bases). The germline V and J ends were trimmed by 0 bases and 3 bases, with 9 bases remaining between them. The germline V gene has CDR1 SGHVS and CDR2 FQNEAQ. This CDR3 spans 14 amino acids. Here the CDR3 reads CASSLADRNYEQYF. The CDR3 DNA follows: TGTGCCAGCAGCTTAGCAGACAGAAACTACGAGCAGTACTTC.

This chain joins TRBV3-1 (or the pseudogene TRBV3-2) and TRBJ1-3; the D is unclear. Germline V gives CDR1 LGHDT, CDR2 YNNKEL (reference sequence). V dropped 3 bases and J dropped 0 bases, with 9 bases sitting between them. The CDR3 length is 15 residues. As DNA, the CDR3 is TGTGCCAGCAGCCAGCAGGTGACCTCTGGAAACACCATATATTTT. It is translated as CASSQQVTSGNTIYF.

The chain has TRBV6-2 or TRBV6-3 and TRBJ1-5; tentative D call: TRBD1 (6 bases). This CDR3 is built from 12 residues. In germline, CDR1 is MNHEY, CDR2 SVGEGT. V shed 8 bases and J shed 4 bases, with 9 bases lying between them. CDR3 nucleotides: TGTGCCAGCGGCCAGGGGAATCAGCCCCAGCATTTT. This gives the protein CASGQGNQPQHF.

The chain uses TRBV4-3 and TRBJ1-6; D call uncertain. The CDR3 is made up of 13 amino acids. Trimming shortened V by 0 bases and J by 15 bases, and 12 bases separated the two germline ends. Germline V lookup: CDR1 LGHNA, CDR2 YSLEER. The CDR3 reads CASSQEPGAILHF. The CDR3 DNA reads TGCGCCAGCAGCCAAGAGCCGGGAGCCATCCTCCACTTT.

The chain has TRBV6-1 and TRBJ1-4, with D possibly TRBD1 on 5 matching bases. The CDR3 has 14 amino acids. V lost 3 bases and J 7 bases, leaving 12 bases between the germline ends. Germline values: CDR1 MNHNS, CDR2 SASEGT. CDR3 in DNA: TGTGCCAGCAGTGACCAGGGCATTTCTGAAAAACTGTTTTTT. It is translated as CASSDQGISEKLFF.

V is TRBV10-3 and J is TRBJ2-1; D is uncertain. Germline assignment: CDR1 ENHRY and CDR2 SYGVKD. The ends were cut back, 4 bases at V and 5 bases at J, with 9 bases in the middle. This CDR3 spans 13 amino acids. CDR3 loop: CAISGYTNNEQFF. DNA for the CDR3: TGTGCCATCAGTGGATACACAAACAATGAGCAGTTCTTC.

The chain has TRBV5-6 and TRBJ1-1; no clear D. This CDR3 has 14 amino acids. Per the germline V gene, CDR1 is SGHDT and CDR2 is YYEEEE. Trimming cost V 4 bases and J 1 base, with 11 bases left between them. This chain's CDR3 is CASSPVGRNTEAFF. The CDR3 bases are TGTGCCAGCAGCCCCGTGGGCAGGAACACTGAAGCTTTCTTT.

The V gene is TRBV7-3, the J gene TRBJ1-3; the D gene is possibly TRBD1 (6 bases). The V end lost 5 bases, the J end lost 4 bases, and 12 bases lay between the germline ends. Germline lookup yields CDR1 SGHTA and CDR2 FQGTGA. The CDR3 totals 14 residues. As DNA, the CDR3 is TGTGCCAGCAGCAACGGGGGGCTCGGAAACACCATATATTTT. This sequence encodes CASSNGGLGNTIYF. The full variable domain, in which reference TRBV7-3 and TRBJ1-3 provide the parts outside the CDR3, is GAGVSQTPSNKVTEKGKYVELRCDPISGHTALYWYRQSLGQGPEFLIYFQGTGAADDSGLPNDRFFAVRPEGSVSTLKIQRTERGDSAVYLCASSNGGLGNTIYFGEGSWLTVV.

V is TRBV9 and J is TRBJ2-1, with D perhaps matching TRBD2 (6 bases). Germline-derived CDR1 and CDR2 are SGDLS and YYNGEE. Trimming removed 3 bases at V and 0 bases at J, with 10 bases between. This CDR3 region has 15 residues. CDR3 loop: CASSGRRDSYNEQFF. The DNA for the CDR3 is TGTGCCAGCAGCGGAAGGAGGGACTCCTACAATGAGCAGTTCTTC.

This clone was recorded only once. The V call is TRBV7-6, the J call TRBJ2-2; no clear D. With 2 bases removed from V and 1 base from J, the gap between germline ends came to 8 bases. CDR3 size: 15 residues. CDR1 and CDR2 from the germline V gene are SGHVS and FNYEAQ. The CDR3 nucleotides are TGTGCCAGCAGCTTAAAGGAGTTGAACACCGGGGAGCTGTTTTTT. Its translation is CASSLKELNTGELFF.